This TCR beta chain was sequenced in a study of control samples from healthy donors and cancer patients. TCRdb's copy holds only in-frame clones and misses some; the assay was immunoSEQ multiplex PCR. The sample has some 99,000 clones, about 89% seen once. The germline V gene encodes CDR1 LNHDA and CDR2 SQIVND (reference sequence). The CDR3 length is 14 residues. The V end was cut by 3 bases, the J end by 5 bases, with 13 bases between. V gene TRBV19 combines with J gene TRBJ1-2; tentatively, D is TRBD1 (5 bases). The sequenced sample consisted of blood. This TCR was recovered from a woman aged 45-60 years in good health. The DNA of the CDR3 is TGTGCCAGTAGTATCTGGGGGAATCGATATGGCTACACCTTC. Its translation is CASSIWGNRYGYTF.